The 12 T cell receptor beta chains listed next were all sequenced from one sample in a study of PD-1 blockade in mismatch repair-deficient tumors. The protocol was immunoSEQ multiplex PCR, while the TCRdb copy is restricted to in-frame clones and leaves out a portion. The sample holds approximately 38,000 clones, around 79% seen once. The material was peripheral blood, obtained 4 weeks after starting pembrolizumab. The receptors stem from an adult with mismatch repair-deficient cancer.

This rearrangement joins TRBV13 to TRBJ2-5, with TRBD2 identical over 15 bases. Trimming removed 5 bases from V and 9 bases from J; junction bases left unmatched: 10. The CDR3 has 16 amino acids. Germline V gives CDR1 PRHDT, CDR2 FYEKMQ (reference sequence). The CDR3 region has the DNA TGTGCCAGCAGCCCAGGACTAGCGGGAGGGTTGGAACCCCAGTACTTC. Translated, it gives CASSPGLAGGLEPQYF.

V and J are TRBV4-1 and TRBJ2-3; TRBD2 matches at 10 bases. The trim removed 5 bases at V and 2 bases at J, leaving 4 bases unmatched. The CDR3 extends over 15 amino acids. Germline V gene sequence: CDR1 MGHRA, CDR2 YSYEKL. This CDR3 reads CASSKGLADTDTQYF. CDR3 DNA sequence: TGCGCCAGCAGCAAAGGACTAGCGGACACAGATACGCAGTATTTT.

V is TRBV10-3 and J is TRBJ2-1; no reliable D call. This CDR3 has 11 amino acids. Germline V gene lookup returns CDR1 ENHRY and CDR2 SYGVKD. Trimming left V 2 bases short and J 9 bases short, with 5 bases between. The CDR3 loop is CAISEASEQFF. The CDR3 DNA is TGTGCCATCAGTGAGGCTAGTGAGCAGTTCTTC.

The chain joins TRBV28 to TRBJ1-2; 9 nucleotides agree with TRBD1. The CDR3 has 13 residues. After removal of 6 bases from V and 7 bases from J, the junction contained 6 bases not matched to a gene. Germline V gene sequence: CDR1 MDHEN, CDR2 SYDVKM. The CDR3 region has the DNA TGTGCCAGCAGCTCACAGGGGGCGCGTGGCTACACCTTC. Encoded protein: CASSSQGARGYTF.

The rearrangement links TRBV5-1 to TRBJ2-1; possibly TRBD1 for D (6 bases). The CDR3 contains 16 residues. Per the germline V gene, CDR1 is SGHRS and CDR2 is YFSETQ. Trimming pared 5 bases from V and 0 bases from J, leaving 15 bases between. CDR3 protein: CASRPQQGHSYNEQFF. The CDR3 DNA reads as TGCGCCAGCAGGCCCCAGCAGGGACACTCCTACAATGAGCAGTTCTTC.

The chain combines TRBV10-3 with TRBJ2-7; the match to TRBD1 covers 9 bases. CDR3 size: 15 residues. Germline V lookup: CDR1 ENHRY, CDR2 SYGVKD. V was pared by 6 bases and J by 3 bases, with 9 bases of the junction left unmatched. The DNA for the CDR3 is TGTGCCATCAGGTCAGGACAGGGGAGATACTACGAGCAGTACTTC. This encodes CAIRSGQGRYYEQYF.

The chain couples TRBV5-1 to TRBJ2-7; D gene unclear. Trimming stripped 0 bases from V and 4 bases from J, with 8 bases between. The CDR3 is 13 amino acids. Germline values: CDR1 SGHRS, CDR2 YFSETQ. The CDR3: CASSLGLYYEQYF. As DNA, the CDR3 is TGCGCCAGCAGCTTGGGACTGTATTACGAGCAGTACTTC. Complete variable domain (other parts from reference TRBV5-1 and TRBJ2-7): KAGVTQTPRYLIKTRGQQVTLSCSPISGHRSVSWYQQTPGQGLQFLFEYFSETQRNKGNFPGRFSGRQFSNSRSEMNVSTLELGDSALYLCASSLGLYYEQYFGPGTRLTVT.

This chain connects TRBV7-2 to TRBJ1-3; D is possibly TRBD1 (5 bases). CDR1 is SGHTA, CDR2 FQGNSA, per germline. Trimming removed 5 bases from V and 1 base from J, with 18 bases in between. CDR3 length equals 17 residues. CDR3 region: CASSHEPGPRSGNTIYF. The CDR3 DNA sequence: TGTGCCAGCAGCCATGAACCGGGACCCAGGTCTGGAAACACCATATATTTT.

The gene calls are TRBV12-5 and TRBJ1-5; no clear D gene. The CDR3 totals 13 residues. The germline gives CDR1 LGHNT, CDR2 FRNRAP. V lost 3 bases and J 0 bases, leaving 3 bases between the germline ends. The CDR3 DNA follows: TGTGCTAGTGGTTTCGGTAGCAATCAGCCCCAGCATTTT. Residues: CASGFGSNQPQHF.

The chain couples TRBV9 to TRBJ2-1; D uncertain. CDR3 length: 15 residues. The V and J ends lost 0 bases and 6 bases respectively, with 13 bases between them. From germline, CDR1 is SGDLS and CDR2 YYNGEE. The CDR3 sequence: CASSVESSWTNEQFF. CDR3 nucleotide sequence: TGTGCCAGCAGCGTAGAGAGTAGCTGGACCAATGAGCAGTTCTTC.

The chain joins TRBV7-2 to TRBJ1-4; TRBD1 matches 7 bases. Germline CDR1 is SGHTA and CDR2 is FQGNSA. V lost 1 base, J lost 6 bases, and 8 bases stayed unmatched. The CDR3 has 16 amino acids. The CDR3 coding sequence is TGTGCCAGCAGCTTAGGGGGGACAGCCGCTCATGAAAAACTGTTTTTT. It codes for CASSLGGTAAHEKLFF.

This clone appeared a few times. The chain carries TRBV5-1 and TRBJ2-3, with 7 bases matching TRBD1. J gave up 2 bases and V 4 bases, and 10 bases lay outside the gene matches. From germline, CDR1 is SGHRS and CDR2 YFSETQ. The CDR3 has 16 residues. The CDR3 reads CASSPWTGSTTDTQYF. The CDR3 nucleotides read TGCGCCAGCAGCCCGTGGACAGGAAGTACCACAGATACGCAGTATTTT.